These 29 T cell receptor beta chains share one sample of origin, sequenced in a study of TET2 disruption in CD19-targeted CAR T cells. Treatment meaning: autologous CTL019 cells: CD19 CAR with 4-1BB and CD3 zeta domains. Libraries were prepared by immunoSEQ multiplex PCR; TCRdb keeps only in-frame clonotypes and omits some of them. This sample's table has under 30,000 clones. The antigens of these receptors remain unknown. The sequenced sample was CD8- CAR+ T cells sorted from cultured blood T cells, obtained for CD19 CAR T cell therapy. Specified subset: CD8-negative CAR-positive T cells from the infusion product. The receptors originated from an older man with chronic lymphocytic leukemia.

Regarding this clone: The read terminates 3 residues ahead of where the CDR3 ends, so the germline J gene completes it. The V call is TRBV28, the J call TRBJ1-1, with 11 bases lining up with TRBD1. In germline, CDR1 is MDHEN, CDR2 SYDVKM. The CDR3 length is 14 residues. After removal of 9 bases from V and 4 bases from J, the junction contained 7 bases not matched to a gene. The CDR3 protein is CASRPGQGGTEAFF. The part of the CDR3 DNA that was read is TGTGCCAGTCGACCGGGACAGGGGGGCACTGAA.

Regarding this clone: The read comes to an end 3 residues before the CDR3 does, leaving the germline J gene to fill in the end. The gene calls are TRBV11-2 and TRBJ2-1, with 8 bases aligning to TRBD1. Germline CDR1 SGHAT, CDR2 FQNNGV. The junction had 9 bases not matched to a gene; V was cut back by 5 bases and J by 6 bases. The CDR3 sequence is 15 residues long. CDR3 amino acids: CASSLGQGRVNEQFF. CDR3 bases read: TGTGCCAGCAGCCTAGGACAGGGTCGGGTCAATGAG.

To note about this clone: The CDR3 goes on 3 residues after the read ends, and that part is filled in from the germline J gene. The rearrangement joins TRBV9 to TRBJ1-6; a possible D gene is TRBD1 (5 bases). V was pared by 9 bases and J by 10 bases, with 23 bases between. The length of the CDR3 is 15 residues. In germline, CDR1 is SGDLS, CDR2 YYNGEE. CDR3 protein: CATRTSQGSRSPLHF. Partial CDR3 DNA: TGTGCCACCCGAACCTCTCAGGGTTCGAGGTCACCC.

About this clone: The read terminates 3 residues before the CDR3 end, so the remaining end is supplied by the germline J gene. The J gene is TRBJ1-6, the V gene TRBV20-1; 9 nucleotides match TRBD1. The V and J ends lost 0 bases and 8 bases, in that order; junction bases with no gene match: 2. The CDR3 length is 14 residues. CDR1 DFQATT and CDR2 SNEGSKA come from the germline V gene (reference sequence). The CDR3 loop is CSARETGGYSPLHF. The CDR3 DNA, read in part, is TGCAGTGCTAGAGAGACAGGGGGATATTCACCC.

Notes on this clone: The read halts 3 residues ahead of the CDR3 end, with the missing end drawn from the germline J gene. The genes are TRBV28 and TRBJ1-2, with D maybe TRBD1 (5 bases). The germline V gene has CDR1 MDHEN and CDR2 SYDVKM. This CDR3 has 14 amino acids. Trimming took 1 base from V and 4 from J, leaving 10 bases between them. CDR3 in amino acids: CASSLSAGLYGYTF. The CDR3 DNA, read in part, is TGTGCCAGCAGTTTATCGGCAGGGCTCTATGGC.

About this clone itself: The read ends 3 residues early relative to the CDR3; the germline J gene fills the gap. The chain couples TRBV20-1 to TRBJ2-1, with 9 positions matching TRBD1. Germline values: CDR1 DFQATT, CDR2 SNEGSKA (reference sequence). The V gene end was trimmed by 2 bases and the J gene end by 9 bases; junction bases not matched to a gene: 8. The CDR3 has 14 residues. The CDR3 spells CSARRRDRAGEQFF. The sequenced CDR3 bases are TGCAGTGCTAGAAGAAGGGACAGGGCAGGTGAG.

As for this clone: The sequence runs out 3 residues before the end of the CDR3; the remainder is reconstructed from the germline J gene. The chain carries TRBV19 and TRBJ1-2; D perhaps matches TRBD1 (5 bases). This CDR3 has 13 amino acids. The V end was cut by 3 bases, the J end by 5 bases, with 10 bases between. The V gene's germline CDR1 is LNHDA and CDR2 SQIVND (reference sequence). This chain's CDR3 is CASSIEGVYGYTF. The part of the CDR3 DNA that was read is TGTGCCAGTAGTATTGAAGGGGTGTATGGC. Full variable domain (outside the CDR3, taken from reference TRBV19 and TRBJ1-2): DGGITQSPKYLFRKEGQNVTLSCEQNLNHDAMYWYRQDPGQGLRLIYYSQIVNDFQKGDIAEGYSVSREKKESFPLTVTSAQKNPTAFYLCASSIEGVYGYTFGSGTRLTVV.

In regard to this clone: The read finishes 3 residues shy of the CDR3 end, and the germline J gene is used to complete it. V usage is TRBV6-1 and J usage is TRBJ1-4, with no clear D. Per the germline V gene, CDR1 is MNHNS and CDR2 is SASEGT. V shed 2 bases and J shed 2 bases, with 9 bases lying between them. The CDR3 sequence is 15 residues long. CDR3 DNA (partial): TGTGCCAGCAGTGAAAGAACCGGGACTAATGAAAAA. Its translation: CASSERTGTNEK. The CDR3 reads in full as CASSERTGTNEKLFF.

Turning to this clone: The read is 3 residues too short to cover the CDR3 end, so that end is filled in from the germline J gene. The chain is built from TRBV5-1 and TRBJ2-3, with 8 nucleotides matching TRBD2. The CDR3 is 16 amino acids. Germline values: CDR1 SGHRS, CDR2 YFSETQ. Incomplete CDR3 DNA: TGCGCCAGCAGCTTGGGGGATGGCGGGGGGCAAGAGACG. Translating gives CASSLGDGGGQET. From start to end, the CDR3 is CASSLGDGGGQETQYF.

To note about this clone: Sequencing ends 3 residues short of the CDR3 end; the germline J gene provides the rest. Other DNA sequences of this sample code for an identical CDR3. The chain combines TRBV19 with TRBJ1-2; 9 nucleotides match TRBD1. The CDR3 loop spans 15 amino acids. Germline CDR1 reads LNHDA; CDR2 reads SQIVND (reference sequence). Partial CDR3 DNA: TGTGCCAGTAGTACCAAAGGACAGGGGATGTGGGGT. Residues: CASSTKGQGMWG. The complete CDR3 protein is CASSTKGQGMWGYTF.

Points on this clone: The read falls 3 residues short of the CDR3 end, and the missing part is taken from the germline J gene. The J gene is TRBJ2-7, the V gene TRBV2; D not resolved. Looked up from germline, CDR1 is SNHLY and CDR2 is FYNNEI. Trimming took 5 bases from V and 2 from J, leaving 13 bases between them. There are 14 residues in the CDR3. The CDR3 bases that were read are TGTGCCAGCAGTTCACAGCAGATTACCTACGAG. Translation: CASSSQQITYE. The complete CDR3 reads CASSSQQITYEQYF.

With respect to this clone: The observed sequence ends 3 residues before the CDR3 terminus, with the missing tail filled in from the germline J gene. The chain is built from TRBV19 and TRBJ1-5, with 9 bases fitting TRBD1. The J segment lost 2 bases and the V segment lost 11 bases, leaving 4 bases of the junction unmatched. Germline V CDR1 and CDR2: LNHDA, SQIVND (reference sequence). CDR3 length: 13 amino acids. This CDR3 reads CAATGGGNQPQHF. The sequenced CDR3 bases are TGTGCCGCCACAGGGGGCGGCAATCAGCCC.

The part of the CDR3 DNA that was read is TGTGCCAGCAGTGAATCCCCAGGGACTGGTAGGCCT. As protein: CASSESPGTGRP. The entire CDR3 is CASSESPGTGRPQYF. The rearrangement links TRBV6-1 to TRBJ2-4, with D possibly TRBD2 on 6 matching bases. The read finishes 3 residues shy of the CDR3 end, and the germline J gene is used to complete it. Germline V gives CDR1 MNHNS, CDR2 SASEGT. The CDR3 extends over 15 amino acids.

On this clone: The sequence runs out 3 residues before the end of the CDR3; the remainder is reconstructed from the germline J gene. The chain joins TRBV6-2 or TRBV6-3 to TRBJ2-7; 12 bases fit TRBD1. Germline lookup yields CDR1 MNHEY and CDR2 SVGEGT. The CDR3 covers 16 residues. Trimming cost V 4 bases and J 5 bases; bases outside gene matches: 9. CDR3 amino acids: CASSSPGQGADDEQYF. CDR3 bases read: TGTGCCAGCAGTTCGCCGGGACAGGGGGCGGACGACGAG.

With respect to this clone: The sequence runs out 3 residues before the end of the CDR3; the remainder is reconstructed from the germline J gene. The J gene is TRBJ2-2, the V gene TRBV7-8; 9 nucleotides agree with TRBD1. Germline CDR1 and CDR2: SGHVS and FQNEAQ. V lost 5 bases to trimming and J lost 4 bases; unmatched junction nucleotides: 2. The CDR3 consists of 14 residues. The CDR3 sequence: CASSGQGPTGELFF. Incomplete CDR3 DNA: TGTGCCAGCAGCGGACAGGGGCCCACCGGGGAG. Combining the CDR3 with reference TRBV7-8 and TRBJ2-2 gives the whole variable domain GAGVSQSPRYKVAKRGQDVALRCDPISGHVSLFWYQQALGQGPEFLTYFQNEAQLDKSGLPSDRFFAERPEGSVSTLKIQRTQQEDSAVYLCASSGQGPTGELFFGEGSRLTVL.

About this clone itself: The CDR3 end is not reached by the read, which stops 3 residues before it; the germline J gene fills it in. This chain connects TRBV5-1 to TRBJ2-6; D call uncertain. The V gene's germline CDR1 is SGHRS and CDR2 YFSETQ. The V and J ends lost 0 bases and 0 bases respectively, with 4 bases between them. The CDR3 length is 15 residues. This chain's CDR3 is CASSLGGSGANVLTF. CDR3 bases read: TGCGCCAGCAGCTTGGGAGGCTCTGGGGCCAACGTC.

Concerning this clone itself: The read ends 3 residues early relative to the CDR3; the germline J gene fills the gap. V usage is TRBV7-3 and J usage is TRBJ2-2, with 11 nucleotides matching TRBD1. With 5 bases clipped from V and 4 bases from J, the junction kept 3 bases outside the gene matches. The length of the CDR3 is 15 residues. The germline gives CDR1 SGHTA, CDR2 FQGTGA. The covered CDR3 bases are TGTGCCAGCAGCCCAGGACAGGGGGCCACCGGGGAG. This codes for CASSPGQGATGE. The whole CDR3 sequence is CASSPGQGATGELFF.

As for this clone: At one boundary the junction diverges from the germline segment, which might be a read error. The DNA ends 3 residues before the CDR3 does, and the rest of the CDR3 is filled in from the germline J gene. This sample includes further DNA sequences coding for the same CDR3. The chain links TRBV2 to TRBJ1-2; D remains ambiguous. Germline values: CDR1 SNHLY, CDR2 FYNNEI. This CDR3 is 16 amino acids long. This CDR3 reads CASSAPLSIGNYGYTF. CDR3 DNA (partial): TGTGCCAGCAGTGCCCCCCTCTCGATCGGTAACTATGGT.

Turning to this clone: From the germline J gene comes the end of the CDR3, since the read stops 3 residues before it. The chain uses TRBV3-1 (or the pseudogene TRBV3-2) and TRBJ2-7; D may match TRBD1 or TRBD2 (5 bases each). The germline V gene has CDR1 LGHDT and CDR2 YNNKEL (reference sequence). This CDR3 comprises 14 residues. Trimming took 2 bases from V and 4 from J, leaving 12 bases between them. The covered CDR3 bases are TGTGCCAGCAGCCAACTCGAAGGGGAGTACGAG. It codes for CASSQLEGEYE. The CDR3 in its entirety is CASSQLEGEYEQYF.

As to this clone: The read ends 3 residues before the CDR3 terminus; that terminus is restored from the germline J gene. This chain connects TRBV5-1 to TRBJ1-6; D gene ambiguous. The CDR3 contains 13 residues. The V and J ends lost 4 bases and 7 bases respectively, with 9 bases between them. Germline loops: CDR1 SGHRS, CDR2 YFSETQ. The CDR3 DNA, read in part, is TGCGCCAGCAGCCGGACGGGGAATTCACCC. Protein sequence: CASSRTGNSP. The full CDR3 protein reads CASSRTGNSPLHF.

CDR3 DNA (partial): TGTGCCAGCAGCCCTATCGGGGAGACC. It translates to CASSPIGET. The full CDR3 sequence reads CASSPIGETQYF. The chain has TRBV3-1 (or the pseudogene TRBV3-2) and TRBJ2-5; D unclear. The read stops 3 residues short of the end of the CDR3; the missing end is completed from the germline J gene. Deletions cut 4 bases from V and 5 bases from J, with 8 bases between. The CDR3 is 12 amino acids. Per germline, CDR1 LGHDT and CDR2 YNNKEL (reference sequence).

Concerning this clone: Read data end 3 residues before the CDR3 end; the end is taken from the germline J gene. This sequence joins TRBV2 and TRBJ2-4, with a weak D call TRBD2 (5 bases). V was trimmed by 6 bases and J by 0 bases, leaving 15 bases between them. CDR1 is SNHLY and CDR2 is FYNNEI in the germline V gene. This CDR3 spans 16 amino acids. The CDR3 loop is CASSPVGAVAKNIQYF. The sequenced CDR3 bases are TGTGCCAGCAGCCCCGTGGGAGCGGTAGCCAAAAACATT.

To note about this clone: Read coverage stops 3 residues before the CDR3 terminus; the germline J gene supplies the remainder. Other DNA sequences of this sample code for an identical CDR3. V is TRBV28 and J is TRBJ1-2; weak D call: TRBD1 (5 bases). This CDR3 spans 11 amino acids. CDR1 is MDHEN, CDR2 SYDVKM, per germline. CDR3 bases read: TGTGCCAGCAGTTTACAGGGCCGT. It codes for CASSLQGR. The complete CDR3 protein is CASSLQGRYTF.

Here the CDR3 reads CASSSRGPQPQHF. The CDR3 bases that were read are TGTGCCAGCAGTAGCAGGGGCCCTCAGCCC. The chain couples TRBV5-6 to TRBJ1-5; D might be TRBD1 (6 bases). The read terminates 3 residues ahead of where the CDR3 ends, so the germline J gene completes it. Between the trimmed V and J ends, which lost 5 bases and 6 bases, there was a span of 12 bases. Germline CDR1 SGHDT, CDR2 YYEEEE. The CDR3 runs 13 residues.

As for this clone: The read stops 3 residues short of the end of the CDR3; the missing end is completed from the germline J gene. The chain couples TRBV11-2 to TRBJ2-7, with a possible D match to TRBD1 (6 bases). Trimming took off 5 bases at V and 3 bases at J, with 11 bases between the two ends. Germline values: CDR1 SGHAT, CDR2 FQNNGV. The CDR3 sequence is 13 residues long. This CDR3 is CASSANRDYEQYF. CDR3 bases read: TGTGCCAGCAGCGCTAACAGGGACTACGAG.

As concerns this clone: Coverage ceases 3 residues before the CDR3 finishes, and the germline J gene fills in the end. The chain joins TRBV20-1 to TRBJ1-5; D may be TRBD1 (5 bases). V lost 0 bases to trimming and J lost 3 bases, with 9 bases between them. CDR1 DFQATT and CDR2 SNEGSKA come from the germline V gene (reference sequence). The CDR3 runs to 14 residues. This CDR3 is CSARETDNNQPQHF. The sequenced part of the CDR3 DNA is TGCAGTGCTAGAGAGACAGACAACAATCAGCCC.

Regarding this clone: The read ends 3 residues before the CDR3 terminus; that terminus is restored from the germline J gene. This chain joins TRBV20-1 and TRBJ2-1; 8 bases line up with TRBD1. Germline lookup yields CDR1 DFQATT and CDR2 SNEGSKA (reference sequence). The CDR3 is made up of 13 amino acids. The junction had 4 bases not matched to a gene; V was cut back by 4 bases and J by 5 bases. CDR3 bases read: TGCAGTGCTACAATGACAGGGGACAATGAG. Its translation is CSATMTGDNE. The CDR3 as a whole reads CSATMTGDNEQFF.

On this clone itself: The read gets to within 3 residues of the CDR3 end, and the germline J gene fills in the rest. The chain has TRBV2 and TRBJ2-1, with D tentatively TRBD2 (5 bases). There are 16 residues in the CDR3. The V end was cut by 4 bases, the J end by 1 base, with 14 bases between. The germline gives CDR1 SNHLY, CDR2 FYNNEI. The DNA read from the CDR3 is TGTGCCAGCAGTGGATCCGCGGGTAGGTCCTACAATGAG. Translating it yields CASSGSAGRSYNE. The entire CDR3 protein is CASSGSAGRSYNEQFF.

To note about this clone: The read terminates 3 residues ahead of where the CDR3 ends, so the germline J gene completes it. This sequence joins TRBV9 and TRBJ2-4, with TRBD1 identical over 8 bases. CDR3 length: 15 residues. Per the germline V gene, CDR1 is SGDLS and CDR2 is YYNGEE. CDR3 DNA, as far as it was read: TGTGCCAGCAGCGTAGGGCAGGGGGCAGGTCAGCCT. Amino acids: CASSVGQGAGQP. The full CDR3 reads CASSVGQGAGQPQYF.